The 12 T cell receptor beta chains in this list originate from one sample, sequenced in a study of OX40 agonist ivuxolimab in advanced cancers. Generated by immunoSEQ multiplex PCR, the TCRdb table keeps only in-frame clones and is missing some. The repertoire holds 70,000 or so clones, approximately 89% seen once, with 0.25% to 0.3% in the top ten. The input for sequencing was CD4+ or CD8+ T cells sorted from blood, taken in a trial of the OX40 agonist ivuxolimab. Receptors were obtained from an adult with an advanced solid tumor such as melanoma, head and neck, liver or kidney cancer.

V is TRBV19 and J is TRBJ2-7; D not resolved. The V end was cut by 5 bases, the J end by 6 bases, with 14 bases between. CDR3 size: 13 residues. CDR1 and CDR2 (germline): LNHDA, SQIVND (reference sequence). CDR3 residues: CASSPPGPAEQYF. As DNA, the CDR3 is TGTGCCAGTAGTCCCCCCGGGCCGGCCGAGCAGTACTTC.

V usage is TRBV19 and J usage is TRBJ1-2, with D hard to call. From germline, CDR1 is LNHDA and CDR2 SQIVND (reference sequence). V gave up 3 bases and J gave up 8 bases, with 13 bases separating them. The CDR3 covers 13 residues. Written as DNA, the CDR3 is TGTGCCAGTAGTATCTTCCTCTTGCAGGGCTACACCTTC. It is translated as CASSIFLLQGYTF.

The chain joins TRBV23-1 to TRBJ1-5; no firm D call. TRBV23-1 is placed among ORFs of uncertain function. CDR3 length: 17 residues. Trimming removed 1 base from V and 0 bases from J, with 13 bases in between. In DNA form, the CDR3 reads TGCGCCAGCAGTCAATTCTGGGAGCGGTATAGCAATCAGCCCCAGCATTTT. Protein product: CASSQFWERYSNQPQHF.

This chain links TRBV21-1 with TRBJ2-2; the table gives TRBD1 as D, unverified against the DNA. TRBV21-1 is a documented pseudogene. The CDR3 spans 15 residues. The CDR3 spells CASSLGTANTGELFF. The CDR3 DNA sequence: TGTGCCAGCAGCCTGGGGACAGCGAACACCGGGGAGCTGTTTTTT.

This chain connects TRBV20-1 to TRBJ1-4, with D uncertain. Trimming pared 3 bases from V and 8 bases from J, leaving 4 bases between. Germline CDR1 reads DFQATT; CDR2 reads SNEGSKA (reference sequence). The CDR3 contains 10 residues. The CDR3 spells CSASQEKLFF. CDR3 sequence (DNA): TGCAGTGCTAGTCAGGAAAAACTGTTTTTT.

The chain recombines TRBV7-9 with TRBJ2-2, with 7 bases fitting TRBD2. The trim removed 3 bases at V and 4 bases at J, leaving 8 bases unmatched. Germline V gene sequence: CDR1 SEHNR, CDR2 FQNEAQ (reference sequence). This CDR3 contains 16 residues. In DNA form, the CDR3 reads TGTGCCAGCAGCTTCGGGCTAGCGGCGCTCACCGGGGAGCTGTTTTTT. This codes for CASSFGLAALTGELFF.

DNA of the CDR3: TGTGCCAGCAGTGAGGGAGGGGGCAATCAGCCCCAGCATTTT. This gives the protein CASSEGGGNQPQHF. The rearrangement uses TRBV25-1 and TRBJ1-5; possibly TRBD1 for D (5 bases). The CDR3 runs to 14 residues. Deletions cut 3 bases from V and 2 bases from J, with 8 bases between. The germline V gene encodes CDR1 MGHDK and CDR2 SYGVNS.

The chain couples TRBV28 to TRBJ2-5, with a tentative D call TRBD1 (6 bases). The CDR3 sequence is 16 residues long. V lost 4 bases and J lost 2, with 17 bases in between. From germline, CDR1 is MDHEN and CDR2 SYDVKM. For the CDR3, the DNA is TGTGCCAGCAGTTCCGGAGTTGGGGGACAACAAGAGACCCAGTACTTC. It codes for CASSSGVGGQQETQYF.

The chain recombines TRBV19 with TRBJ1-3; D call uncertain. CDR3 length: 13 residues. Trimming stripped 8 bases from V and 2 bases from J, with 10 bases between. Germline lookup yields CDR1 LNHDA and CDR2 SQIVND (reference sequence). CDR3 protein: CASWGETGNTIYF. The DNA of the CDR3 is TGTGCCAGTTGGGGTGAGACTGGAAACACCATATATTTT.

The rearrangement links TRBV12-5 to TRBJ2-1; 8 bases match TRBD1. CDR1 is LGHNT and CDR2 is FRNRAP in the germline V gene. The CDR3 is made up of 13 amino acids. V lost 6 bases and J lost 9; bases outside the gene matches: 7. This CDR3 reads CASGQFTGGEQFF. Here the CDR3 DNA reads TGTGCTAGTGGCCAATTCACAGGGGGTGAGCAGTTCTTC.

This chain joins TRBV6-1 and TRBJ1-1; 9 nucleotides align to TRBD1. This CDR3 region has 15 residues. The germline V gene encodes CDR1 MNHNS and CDR2 SASEGT. The junction had 7 bases not matched to a gene; V was cut back by 7 bases and J by 1 base. The CDR3: CASIRPGQGNTEAFF. The DNA of the CDR3 is TGTGCCAGCATCCGACCGGGACAGGGGAACACTGAAGCTTTCTTT.

The genes are TRBV19 and TRBJ2-5; TRBD2 matches 9 bases. V shed 3 bases, J shed 2 bases, and the junction held 4 bases outside the gene matches. Germline V CDR1 and CDR2: LNHDA, SQIVND (reference sequence). CDR3 length equals 15 residues. The CDR3 bases are TGTGCCAGTAGTATGCATAGCGGGAGTCAAGAGACCCAGTACTTC. Protein sequence: CASSMHSGSQETQYF. Complete variable domain (other parts from reference TRBV19 and TRBJ2-5): DGGITQSPKYLFRKEGQNVTLSCEQNLNHDAMYWYRQDPGQGLRLIYYSQIVNDFQKGDIAEGYSVSREKKESFPLTVTSAQKNPTAFYLCASSMHSGSQETQYFGPGTRLLVL.